The 10 T cell receptor beta chains below all came from one sample that was sequenced in a study of blood T cell repertoires in COVID-19. The table came from immunoSEQ multiplex PCR; TCRdb's copy has only in-frame clones and leaves some out. The sample consists of a few hundred thousand clones, roughly 88% of them appearing once. The specimen sequenced was peripheral blood. These receptors all stem from a woman in her twenties or thirties with COVID-19, enrolled during active disease.

The chain is built from TRBV5-3 and TRBJ1-2; D possibly corresponds to TRBD1 (6 bases). TRBV5-3 is placed among ORFs of uncertain function. The CDR3 loop spans 16 amino acids. Trimming removed 0 bases from V and 3 bases from J, with 15 bases in between. CDR3 loop: CARSLEQGGGYYGYTF. The CDR3 region has the DNA TGTGCCAGAAGCTTGGAACAGGGTGGGGGATACTATGGCTACACCTTC.

The chain employs TRBV18 and TRBJ2-1; maybe TRBD2 (5 bases). Germline CDR1 is KGHSH and CDR2 is LQKENI. V was trimmed by 5 bases and J by 5 bases, leaving 22 bases between them. CDR3 length equals 17 residues. CDR3 region: CASSGFERSGLNNEQFF. CDR3 sequence (DNA): TGTGCCAGCTCAGGTTTCGAGCGCAGCGGCCTAAACAATGAGCAGTTCTTC.

The chain is built from TRBV7-8 and TRBJ1-2; D unclear. Germline loops: CDR1 SGHVS, CDR2 FQNEAQ. The CDR3 covers 14 residues. Trimming took off 3 bases at V and 7 bases at J, with 15 bases between the two ends. CDR3 sequence: CASSFSGSLVGYTF. For the CDR3, the DNA is TGTGCCAGCAGCTTTTCCGGGAGTCTGGTTGGCTACACCTTC.

The rearrangement uses TRBV5-4 and TRBJ2-2; a weak D match, TRBD2 (6 bases). Trimming cost V 4 bases and J 3 bases, with 13 bases left between them. There are 15 residues in the CDR3. The germline V gene has CDR1 SGHNT and CDR2 YYREEE (reference sequence). As DNA, the CDR3 is TGTGCCAGCAGCCCACGACTAGACGACACCGGGGAGCTGTTTTTT. Translation gives CASSPRLDDTGELFF. Based on the CDR3 plus reference TRBV5-4 and TRBJ2-2, the full variable domain is ETGVTQSPTHLIKTRGQQVTLRCSSQSGHNTVSWYQQALGQGPQFIFQYYREEENGRGNFPPRFSGLQFPNYSSELNVNALELDDSALYLCASSPRLDDTGELFFGEGSRLTVL.

This rearrangement joins TRBV28 to TRBJ1-6; perhaps TRBD1 as D (6 bases). The CDR3 is 14 amino acids. The germline V and J ends were trimmed by 6 bases and 5 bases, with 11 bases remaining between them. Germline loops: CDR1 MDHEN, CDR2 SYDVKM. The CDR3 coding sequence is TGTGCCAGCAGACCGGGACATGATAATTCACCCCTCCACTTT. Translated: CASRPGHDNSPLHF.

The CDR3 sequence: CASSEWTDYGYTF. CDR3 sequence (DNA): TGTGCCAGCAGTGAATGGACAGACTATGGCTACACCTTC. V usage is TRBV6-1 and J usage is TRBJ1-2; D is perhaps TRBD1 (6 bases). This CDR3 spans 13 amino acids. Germline loops: CDR1 MNHNS, CDR2 SASEGT. The germline V and J ends were trimmed by 2 bases and 3 bases, with 7 bases remaining between them.

This sequence joins TRBV30 and TRBJ2-7; TRBD2 is a possible D gene (5 bases). The germline V and J ends were trimmed by 2 bases and 4 bases, with 12 bases remaining between them. This CDR3 has 13 amino acids. Germline values: CDR1 GTSNPN, CDR2 SVGIG (reference sequence). The CDR3, as DNA: TGTGCCTGGAGTACTCTAGCAGGATACGAGCAGTACTTC. Protein sequence: CAWSTLAGYEQYF.

The chain carries TRBV7-9 and TRBJ2-5; possible D gene TRBD1, 6 bases. In germline, CDR1 is SEHNR, CDR2 FQNEAQ (reference sequence). V was pared by 5 bases and J by 2 bases, with 15 bases between. The CDR3 runs to 15 residues. The CDR3 DNA reads as TGTGCCAGCAGCCCGTCCGGACAGCTGCAAGAGACCCAGTACTTC. Translated, it gives CASSPSGQLQETQYF. Combining the CDR3 with reference TRBV7-9 and TRBJ2-5 gives the whole variable domain DTGVSQNPRHKITKRGQNVTFRCDPISEHNRLYWYRQTLGQGPEFLTYFQNEAQLEKSRLLSDRFSAERPKGSFSTLEIQRTEQGDSAMYLCASSPSGQLQETQYFGPGTRLLVL.

The rearrangement joins TRBV2 to TRBJ2-1; 9 bases align to TRBD2. This CDR3 region has 15 residues. Germline CDR1 reads SNHLY; CDR2 reads FYNNEI. Germline trimming cut 6 bases from V and 7 bases from J; bases unmatched to any gene: 10. CDR3 amino acids: CASRPGTSLRNEQFF. CDR3 DNA sequence: TGTGCCAGCAGACCCGGGACTAGCCTTAGGAATGAGCAGTTCTTC.

The CDR3 nucleotides read TGTGCCAGCAGCTCGCAGGGGACCGTCTACGAGCAGTACTTC. Amino acid sequence: CASSSQGTVYEQYF. The chain is built from TRBV7-2 and TRBJ2-7, with a possible D match to TRBD1 (6 bases). Between the trimmed V and J ends, which lost 4 bases and 3 bases, there was a span of 13 bases. The CDR3 runs to 14 residues. The germline CDR1 and CDR2 sequences are SGHTA and FQGNSA.